Listed below are T cell receptor beta chains from one sample, sequenced in a study of cytomegalovirus exposure and HLA in healthy donors. Profiling relied on immunoSEQ multiplex PCR, and the TCRdb table lists in-frame clones only, not all of them. The repertoire holds approximately 110,000 clones, with more than 75% as singletons. Sequencing was performed on PBMCs. Receptor source: a middle-aged man in good health and CMV-seronegative. The conserved cysteine and the conserved F or W are not part of the CDR3 here. The order of the fields is V gene, D gene, CDR3 protein. D genes are given only for firm matches.

TRBV7-9 TRBD1 ASSPIGTGRTGELF
TRBV29-1 TRBD1 SVPQGTGQETQY
TRBV6-6 - ASSSPGGVTEAF
TRBV7-2 - ASSLKSEGWDTQY
TRBV29-1 - SVGQAKGYT
TRBV7-8 TRBD1 ASSTGTAKNQPQH
TRBV7-9 - ASSPRGQHTGELF
TRBV2 TRBD1 ASGKPRTGGEDPETQY
TRBV29-1 - SVLLGVPYNEQF
TRBV15 - ATSRKQGGTEAF
TRBV27 TRBD1 ASSKWTGTTRSYNSPLH
TRBV5-1 - ASSLVGADPTDTQY
TRBV13 TRBD1 ASSTWDSEAYEQY
TRBV6-5 TRBD1 ASRSDRENSPLH
TRBV5-4 TRBD1 ASSISRDRVEKLF
TRBV7-9 TRBD1 ASSLAQGQGDGYT
TRBV7-9 - ASSLERGYT